The 19 T cell receptor beta chains listed next were all sequenced from one sample in a study of identical twins. MiXCR was run by TCRdb on the 5' RACE reads, yielding one entry per CDR3 protein. This sample carries 1.5 million to 2 million distinct CDR3 sequences, around a third of them seen once, and the ten largest clones take under 0.35%. The sequencing input was cord blood. Every receptor here comes from a newborn girl in good health.

This clonotype has more than one count but fewer than ten. V and J are TRBV19 and TRBJ1-5; D remains ambiguous. V was cut by 5 bases and J by 4 bases, with 9 bases left in between. Germline V gives CDR1 LNHDA, CDR2 SQIVND (reference sequence). This CDR3 contains 13 residues. The CDR3 sequence is CASSEIQNQPQHF. CDR3 coding DNA: TGTGCCAGTAGTGAGATTCAAAATCAGCCCCAGCATTTT.

J is TRBJ2-3 and V is TRBV10-3; TRBD2 matches 11 bases. From germline, CDR1 is ENHRY and CDR2 SYGVKD. The V gene end was trimmed by 0 bases and the J gene end by 4 bases; junction bases not matched to a gene: 3. The CDR3 length is 16 residues. The CDR3 region has the DNA TGTGCCATCAGTGAGTCGAAACTAGCGGGAGCAGATACGCAGTATTTT. Amino acid sequence: CAISESKLAGADTQYF.

V is TRBV6-5 and J is TRBJ1-2; D is unclear. Trimming took 6 bases from V and 8 from J, leaving 10 bases between them. This CDR3 has 11 residues. The germline CDR1 and CDR2 sequences are MNHEY and SVGAGI. The CDR3 here is CASRREGGYTF. The CDR3 region has the DNA TGTGCCAGCAGACGGGAGGGAGGCTACACCTTC.

Only a few counts were recorded for this clonotype. The rearrangement links TRBV29-1 to TRBJ2-7, with 9 bases lining up with TRBD1. CDR3 length: 14 amino acids. CDR1 SQVTM and CDR2 ANQGSEA come from the germline V gene. The ends lost 6 bases at V and 0 bases at J; junction bases unmatched: 6. The CDR3: CSVGTGYSSYEQYF. In nucleotides, the CDR3 is TGCAGCGTGGGGACAGGGTACAGCTCCTACGAGCAGTACTTC.

Regarding this clonotype: This may arise from a read error, as a much more abundant clone is one base away. The rearrangement joins TRBV4-1 to TRBJ2-1, with 10 bases fitting TRBD2. Near its end, the DNA agrees better with TRBJ2-7, so the J call may be wrong. There are 15 residues in the CDR3. The V gene's germline CDR1 is MGHRA and CDR2 YSYEKL. The CDR3, as DNA: TGCGCCAGCAGCCAAAGGACTAGCGGATACAATGAGCAGTACTTC. Its translation is CASSQRTSGYNEQYF.

This clonotype was counted ten times or more. This chain uses TRBV27 with TRBJ2-5; the match to TRBD1 covers 9 bases. V was pared by 2 bases and J by 3 bases, with 4 bases of the junction left unmatched. CDR1 and CDR2 from the germline V gene are MNHEY and SMNVEV (reference sequence). The CDR3 totals 15 residues. The CDR3 protein is CASSLRGQGEETQYF. CDR3 nucleotides: TGTGCCAGCAGTTTACGGGGACAGGGAGAAGAGACCCAGTACTTC.

Notes on this clonotype: A read error is possible here, since a much larger clone lies one base away. The chain has TRBV5-1 and TRBJ2-3, with 8 bases matching TRBD1. This CDR3 has 15 amino acids. Looked up from germline, CDR1 is SGHRS and CDR2 is YFSETQ. The V and J ends lost 0 bases and 4 bases, in that order; junction bases with no gene match: 4. CDR3 in DNA: TGCGCCAGCAGCTTGGGGACAGGGAGCGCAGATACGCAGTATTTT. Its protein product is CASSLGTGSADTQYF.

The rearrangement joins TRBV6-1 to TRBJ1-3; D gene unclear. This CDR3 is built from 17 residues. Trimming took 6 bases from V and 0 from J, leaving 18 bases between them. Germline V gene sequence: CDR1 MNHNS, CDR2 SASEGT. The CDR3 loop is CASRRLADGLSGNTIYF. The CDR3 DNA follows: TGTGCCAGCAGGAGGCTAGCGGACGGTCTCTCTGGAAACACCATATATTTT.

This clonotype has only a few counts. The rearrangement uses TRBV10-3 and TRBJ2-3; 8 bases are a match to TRBD1. The trim removed 6 bases at V and 6 bases at J, leaving 8 bases unmatched. CDR1 is ENHRY and CDR2 is SYGVKD in the germline V gene. This CDR3 spans 14 amino acids. The chain's CDR3 is CAISPDRGVDTQYF. The CDR3 nucleotides are TGTGCCATCAGCCCAGACAGGGGAGTGGATACGCAGTATTTT.

This clonotype was detected a few times. V usage is TRBV18 and J usage is TRBJ2-4; D unclear. The CDR3 totals 15 residues. With 2 bases removed from V and 2 bases from J, the gap between germline ends came to 10 bases. The germline CDR1 and CDR2 sequences are KGHSH and LQKENI. The CDR3 bases are TGTGCCAGCTCACCATCAGCGAATTCCAAAAACATTCAGTACTTC. Its translation: CASSPSANSKNIQYF.

The chain recombines TRBV10-3 with TRBJ2-3, with 11 bases lining up with TRBD2. In germline, CDR1 is ENHRY, CDR2 SYGVKD. Trimming cost V 9 bases and J 4 bases; bases outside gene matches: 6. CDR3 size: 14 residues. The CDR3 is CAMYSGGAADTQYF. The CDR3 DNA reads as TGTGCCATGTATAGCGGGGGGGCGGCAGATACGCAGTATTTT.

The rearrangement uses TRBV6-7 and TRBJ2-7, with D hard to call. TRBV6-7 is known as an ORF, though its function is uncertain. The CDR3 consists of 16 residues. V gave up 5 bases and J gave up 1 base, with 18 bases separating them. The CDR3: CASSHPGPVRSYEQYF. The CDR3 nucleotides read TGTGCCAGCAGTCATCCCGGTCCGGTCAGATCCTACGAGCAGTACTTC.

This chain connects TRBV29-1 to TRBJ2-7; 7 bases fit TRBD2. The CDR3 loop spans 15 amino acids. CDR1 and CDR2 (germline): SQVTM, ANQGSEA. Trimming removed 4 bases from V and 2 bases from J; junction bases left unmatched: 11. This CDR3 is CSVVGKGEGPYEQYF. CDR3 nucleotides: TGCAGCGTTGTGGGGAAAGGGGAGGGCCCCTACGAGCAGTACTTC.

The V gene is TRBV20-1, the J gene TRBJ2-4; the match to TRBD2 covers 7 bases. The J call is uncertain, as TRBJ2-7 better fits the DNA end. Per the germline V gene, CDR1 is DFQATT and CDR2 is SNEGSKA (reference sequence). The CDR3 extends over 13 amino acids. The CDR3: CSAREVERGEQYF. CDR3 in DNA: TGCAGTGCTAGAGAGGTCGAGCGGGGCGAGCAGTACTTC.

This chain connects TRBV20-1 to TRBJ2-3; D might be TRBD1 or TRBD2, each matching 6 bases. V lost 3 bases and J 4 bases, leaving 17 bases between the germline ends. The V gene's germline CDR1 is DFQATT and CDR2 SNEGSKA (reference sequence). CDR3 size: 15 residues. For the CDR3, the DNA is TGCAGTGCTAGCCCTCCCCACGGGGGCCCAGATACGCAGTATTTT. Translation gives CSASPPHGGPDTQYF.

The chain recombines TRBV30 with TRBJ2-5; TRBD2 is a possible D gene (5 bases). The CDR3 covers 13 residues. CDR1 is GTSNPN, CDR2 SVGIG, per germline (reference sequence). V gave up 6 bases and J gave up 11 bases, with 22 bases separating them. The CDR3 DNA follows: TGTGCCTGTCCCGGTGAGCATTCTTGGGAGCAGTACTTC. This translates into CACPGEHSWEQYF. The complete variable domain, with remaining parts taken from reference TRBV30 and TRBJ2-5, reads SQTIHQWPATLVQPVGSPLSLECTVEGTSNPNLYWYRQAAGRGLQLLFYSVGIGQISSEVPQNLSASRPQDRQFILSSKKLLLSDSGFYLCACPGEHSWEQYFGPGTRLLVL.

This chain joins TRBV9 and TRBJ2-7, with 7 bases fitting TRBD2. V was clipped by 1 base and J by 6 bases; unmatched bases: 13. CDR1 is SGDLS and CDR2 is YYNGEE in the germline V gene. The length of the CDR3 is 16 residues. The CDR3 DNA sequence: TGTGCCAGCAGCGTAACTGGCGGGAGCCCCGGGGGCGAGCAGTACTTC. Encoded protein: CASSVTGGSPGGEQYF.

This clonotype was recorded a few times. Relative to the germline gene, one junction end is altered; a read error may explain this. The chain carries TRBV11-2 and TRBJ2-1; 9 nucleotides line up with TRBD2. CDR1 and CDR2 from the germline V gene are SGHAT and FQNNGV. This CDR3 region has 16 residues. This chain's CDR3 is CASSLVWTSVDNEQFF. The CDR3 DNA is TGTGCCAGTAGCTTAGTATGGACTAGCGTCGACAATGAGCAGTTCTTC.

The genes are TRBV20-1 and TRBJ2-2, with TRBD2 matching over 8 bases. The germline V gene has CDR1 DFQATT and CDR2 SNEGSKA (reference sequence). Trimming removed 0 bases from V and 0 bases from J; junction bases left unmatched: 3. The CDR3 runs to 16 residues. The CDR3 here is CSARDVAGTNTGELFF. The CDR3 DNA reads TGCAGTGCTAGAGATGTAGCGGGAACGAACACCGGGGAGCTGTTTTTT.